This T cell receptor beta chain was found in a study of identical twins. Points from the study as a whole: Invariant MAIT and iNKT cells may have partly biased zero-insertion analyses.

As regards this clonotype: The target antigen is unknown.

TCRdb reanalysed the 5' RACE reads using MiXCR and keeps one entry per CDR3 protein. This sample has hundreds of thousands of distinct CDR3 sequences, with 18% found just once. This CDR3 is 19 amino acids long. In germline, CDR1 is DFQATT, CDR2 SNEGSKA (reference sequence). Trimming cost V 0 bases and J 1 base; bases outside gene matches: 9. In addition, the sample was reused for a study of T cells expressing NK-cell markers. This second study notes: These clonotypes, the leaders elsewhere, also led the CD3+CD56-NKG2C+ fraction in several donors. No clear determination of HCMV specificity was made for expanded NKG2C+ T cell clones.

The sequence was collected from a woman younger than 30 in good health. The sample comprised PBMCs. The chain employs TRBV20-1 and TRBJ2-3; 14 nucleotides align to TRBD2. CDR3 loop: CSARETRLAGGRGTDTQYF. In DNA, the CDR3 is TGCAGTGCTAGAGAAACCCGACTAGCGGGGGGGCGGGGCACAGATACGCAGTATTTT.